The 20 T cell receptor beta chains below all came from one sample that was sequenced in a study of T cells after yellow fever vaccination. TCRdb ran MiXCR on the 5' RACE reads and lists one entry per CDR3 protein. Among 500,000 to 550,000 distinct CDR3 sequences listed, 20% to 25% were seen once. The sequencing here drew on PBMCs, taken roughly 23 days after the first yellow fever vaccination. The receptors stem from a man aged 18 to 29 who received the YFV17D yellow fever vaccine.

This clonotype was observed many times. V and J are TRBV5-1 and TRBJ2-3; D perhaps matches TRBD2 (7 bases). Trimming left V 0 bases short and J 6 bases short, with 11 bases between. The CDR3 runs to 14 residues. Germline V lookup: CDR1 SGHRS, CDR2 YFSETQ. The CDR3 loop reads CASSLAGGEDTQYF. The CDR3 coding sequence is TGCGCCAGCAGCTTGGCGGGGGGCGAGGATACGCAGTATTTT.

The gene calls are TRBV10-2 and TRBJ2-5; unclear D gene. CDR1 WSHSY and CDR2 SAAADI come from the germline V gene. V shed 2 bases and J shed 4 bases, with 8 bases lying between them. The CDR3 is 13 amino acids. The CDR3 region is CASSEASRETQYF. Written as DNA, the CDR3 is TGCGCCAGCAGTGAGGCCTCCCGAGAGACCCAGTACTTC.

This clonotype was picked up a small number of times. The V and J genes are TRBV7-8 and TRBJ2-7; 8 positions agree with TRBD1. The CDR3 has 14 amino acids. CDR1 and CDR2 (germline): SGHVS, FQNEAQ. V lost 6 bases, J lost 2 bases, and 6 bases stayed unmatched. This CDR3 is CASSIGQGAYEQYV. CDR3 nucleotide sequence: TGTGCCAGCAGTATTGGACAGGGAGCCTACGAGCAGTACGTC.

This clonotype was picked up a small number of times. The chain links TRBV20-1 to TRBJ2-3, with TRBD2 as a possible D gene (6 bases). The CDR3 is 12 residues long. CDR1 is DFQATT and CDR2 is SNEGSKA in the germline V gene (reference sequence). V lost 3 bases and J lost 6, with 10 bases in between. DNA for the CDR3: TGCAGTGCTAGCCGACTAGTGGATACGCAGTATTTT. Amino acid sequence: CSASRLVDTQYF.

This clonotype has more than one count but fewer than ten. The chain couples TRBV6-2 or TRBV6-3 to TRBJ2-2, with 11 bases identical to TRBD1. Germline assignment: CDR1 MNHEY and CDR2 SVGEGT. V lost 8 bases and J lost 5; bases outside the gene matches: 10. This CDR3 contains 16 residues. CDR3 loop: CASYPPDRGRTGELFF. The CDR3 DNA is TGTGCCAGCTACCCACCGGACAGGGGGCGGACCGGGGAGCTGTTTTTT.

The chain joins TRBV9 to TRBJ2-5, with TRBD1 matching 9 bases. CDR3 length equals 13 residues. With 3 bases clipped from V and 6 bases from J, the junction kept 3 bases outside the gene matches. Germline V CDR1 and CDR2: SGDLS, YYNGEE. The CDR3 region has the DNA TGTGCCAGCAGCGCGGACAGGGGACAGACCCAGTACTTC. Protein sequence: CASSADRGQTQYF.

This chain uses TRBV6-6 with TRBJ1-4, with D possibly being TRBD1 (5 bases). The germline gives CDR1 MNHNY, CDR2 SVGAGI (reference sequence). The CDR3 totals 12 residues. V was trimmed by 4 bases and J by 8 bases, leaving 8 bases between them. The chain's CDR3 is CASSSSGEKLFF. The DNA for the CDR3 is TGTGCCAGCAGTTCATCAGGGGAAAAACTGTTTTTT.

V usage is TRBV5-1 and J usage is TRBJ1-1, with TRBD1 matching over 8 bases. The V gene's germline CDR1 is SGHRS and CDR2 YFSETQ. V lost 0 bases and J lost 0; bases outside the gene matches: 4. This CDR3 contains 16 residues. DNA of the CDR3: TGCGCCAGCAGCTTGGTGGGACAGGCCGTGAACACTGAAGCTTTCTTT. It is translated as CASSLVGQAVNTEAFF. The full variable domain, completed using reference TRBV5-1 and TRBJ1-1, is KAGVTQTPRYLIKTRGQQVTLSCSPISGHRSVSWYQQTPGQGLQFLFEYFSETQRNKGNFPGRFSGRQFSNSRSEMNVSTLELGDSALYLCASSLVGQAVNTEAFFGQGTRLTVV.

This clonotype was seen more than once but under ten times. The rearrangement uses TRBV7-2 and TRBJ1-2; 8 bases are shared with TRBD1. From germline, CDR1 is SGHTA and CDR2 FQGNSA. This CDR3 is 13 amino acids long. V was clipped by 4 bases and J by 8 bases; unmatched bases: 6. In DNA, the CDR3 is TGTGCCAGCAGCTCTACAGGGGGTACAGGCTACACCTTC. This codes for CASSSTGGTGYTF.

The chain is built from TRBV5-1 and TRBJ1-1; D is unclear. Trimming stripped 3 bases from V and 4 bases from J, with 16 bases between. CDR1 is SGHRS and CDR2 is YFSETQ in the germline V gene. This CDR3 has 15 residues. The CDR3 bases are TGCGCCAGCAGCTCCCTACCTGGCGTGGGCACTGAAGCTTTCTTT. It codes for CASSSLPGVGTEAFF. The whole variable domain, remainder taken from reference TRBV5-1 and TRBJ1-1, is KAGVTQTPRYLIKTRGQQVTLSCSPISGHRSVSWYQQTPGQGLQFLFEYFSETQRNKGNFPGRFSGRQFSNSRSEMNVSTLELGDSALYLCASSSLPGVGTEAFFGQGTRLTVV.

This chain uses TRBV12-3 or TRBV12-4 with TRBJ2-3; D may be TRBD2 (6 bases). Trimming stripped 5 bases from V and 2 bases from J, with 20 bases between. This CDR3 has 17 amino acids. The CDR3: CASSPADYGGDTDTQYF. CDR3 DNA sequence: TGTGCCAGCAGTCCCGCAGATTACGGCGGGGACACAGATACGCAGTATTTT.

This clonotype has only a few counts. The rearrangement links TRBV11-2 to TRBJ1-1, with TRBD1 matching over 8 bases. CDR1 is SGHAT, CDR2 FQNNGV, per germline. CDR3 size: 12 residues. The J segment lost 6 bases and the V segment lost 4 bases, leaving 1 base of the junction unmatched. DNA for the CDR3: TGTGCCAGCAGCTCAGGGGGCCCTGAAGCTTTCTTT. Translating it yields CASSSGGPEAFF.

The rearrangement joins TRBV6-2 or TRBV6-3 to TRBJ2-7; D is unclear. The germline V and J ends were trimmed by 0 bases and 7 bases, with 13 bases remaining between them. Germline values: CDR1 MNHEY, CDR2 SVGEGT. CDR3 length: 14 residues. The CDR3 protein is CASSYSASVLEQYV. Here the CDR3 DNA reads TGTGCCAGCAGTTACTCGGCCAGCGTCCTGGAGCAGTACGTC.

The chain is built from TRBV11-3 and TRBJ2-1, with D tentatively TRBD1 (6 bases). CDR1 is SGHNT and CDR2 is YENEEA in the germline V gene. Trimming removed 4 bases at V and 8 bases at J, with 18 bases between. This CDR3 spans 15 amino acids. CDR3 amino acids: CASSSAARGSHEQFF. The CDR3 region has the DNA TGTGCCAGCAGCTCCGCGGCCAGGGGCTCCCATGAGCAGTTCTTC.

This clonotype was counted between two and nine times. The chain is built from TRBV6-2 or TRBV6-3 and TRBJ1-2, with D possibly being TRBD1 (6 bases). This CDR3 is 15 amino acids long. CDR1 and CDR2 from the germline V gene are MNHEY and SVGEGT. Trimming shortened V by 6 bases and J by 4 bases, and 18 bases separated the two germline ends. CDR3 in DNA: TGTGCCAGCAGCCTAGATCTCGACAGGTTCTATGGCTACACCTTC. This gives the protein CASSLDLDRFYGYTF.

The CDR3 spells CSCSRSGGNQPQHF. Written as DNA, the CDR3 is TGCAGTTGCTCCCGCTCGGGGGGCAATCAGCCCCAGCATTTT. V gene TRBV20-1 combines with J gene TRBJ1-5; D might be TRBD1 (5 bases). The ends were cut back, 8 bases at V and 2 bases at J, with 16 bases in the middle. Germline lookup yields CDR1 DFQATT and CDR2 SNEGSKA (reference sequence). This CDR3 spans 14 amino acids.

The rearrangement links TRBV7-2 to TRBJ2-7; 7 nucleotides match TRBD2. Per germline, CDR1 SGHTA and CDR2 FQGNSA. This CDR3 comprises 14 residues. V was pared by 1 base and J by 4 bases, with 4 bases of the junction left unmatched. The CDR3 protein is CASSLDGAGYEQYF. The CDR3 bases are TGTGCCAGCAGCTTAGACGGAGCGGGATACGAGCAGTACTTC.

The chain recombines TRBV12-3 or TRBV12-4 with TRBJ2-3; perhaps TRBD2 as D (5 bases). The CDR3 contains 13 residues. Trimming shortened V by 6 bases and J by 4 bases, and 11 bases separated the two germline ends. This chain's CDR3 is CASSILGADTQYF. In DNA form, the CDR3 reads TGTGCCAGCAGCATACTAGGAGCAGATACGCAGTATTTT.

The chain is built from TRBV4-3 and TRBJ1-4; tentative D call: TRBD1 (5 bases). Germline CDR1 is LGHNA and CDR2 is YSLEER. V lost 2 bases to trimming and J lost 0 bases, with 13 bases between them. The CDR3 length is 17 residues. In DNA, the CDR3 is TGCGCCAGCAGCCAACAGATGAGGGGTGCAACTAATGAAAAACTGTTTTTT. Amino acid sequence: CASSQQMRGATNEKLFF.

This chain links TRBV5-1 with TRBJ2-2; D call uncertain. Germline V gene data show CDR1 as SGHRS and CDR2 as YFSETQ. V was pared by 5 bases and J by 3 bases, with 11 bases between. The CDR3 is made up of 14 amino acids. CDR3 sequence reads: CASRPPQYTGELFF. For the CDR3, the DNA is TGCGCCAGCAGACCGCCCCAGTACACCGGGGAGCTGTTTTTT. Variable domain in full (rest from reference TRBV5-1 and TRBJ2-2): KAGVTQTPRYLIKTRGQQVTLSCSPISGHRSVSWYQQTPGQGLQFLFEYFSETQRNKGNFPGRFSGRQFSNSRSEMNVSTLELGDSALYLCASRPPQYTGELFFGEGSRLTVL.